This passage covers 25 T cell receptor beta chains from one sample sequenced in a study of T cell responses to AZD1222 COVID-19 vaccine. Assay used: immunoSEQ multiplex PCR; TCRdb lists only in-frame clones, some missing. The table has roughly 140,000 clones, 80% to 95% seen once. The specimen comprised peripheral blood, sampled 28 days after the second AZD1222 dose. These receptor sequences come from an adult who received the AZD1222 COVID-19 vaccine.

The genes are TRBV3-1 (or the pseudogene TRBV3-2) and TRBJ2-3; a possible D gene is TRBD2 (6 bases). V shed 1 base and J shed 10 bases, with 9 bases lying between them. The CDR3 has 12 amino acids. Germline values: CDR1 LGHDT, CDR2 YNNKEL (reference sequence). The CDR3 nucleotides read TGTGCCAGCAGCCAAGTCAGGGAGGCGCAGTATTTT. Translating it yields CASSQVREAQYF.

The V and J genes are TRBV29-1 and TRBJ2-7; D gene unclear. The germline V gene has CDR1 SQVTM and CDR2 ANQGSEA. The CDR3 runs to 13 residues. Trimming removed 0 bases from V and 4 bases from J, with 10 bases in between. Here the CDR3 DNA reads TGCAGCGTTGAAGAGCTAAACAGTTACGAGCAGTACTTC. Its translation: CSVEELNSYEQYF.

V and J are TRBV5-1 and TRBJ2-1, with D unclear. There are 17 residues in the CDR3. Trimming shortened V by 3 bases and J by 6 bases, and 22 bases separated the two germline ends. Germline-derived CDR1 and CDR2 are SGHRS and YFSETQ. The CDR3 region has the DNA TGCGCCAGCAGCTCATCCATCTCGGGCGCACACCTCAATGAGCAGTTCTTC. Translating gives CASSSSISGAHLNEQFF.

The chain links TRBV6-5 to TRBJ2-2, with D tentatively TRBD2 (5 bases). The germline V gene encodes CDR1 MNHEY and CDR2 SVGAGI. The CDR3 is made up of 16 amino acids. The V end lost 2 bases, the J end lost 0 bases, and 10 bases lay between the germline ends. CDR3 in DNA: TGTGCCAGCAGTTACCCGGGATGGACGAACACCGGGGAGCTGTTTTTT. It specifies CASSYPGWTNTGELFF.

CDR3 sequence (DNA): TGTGCCAGCAGCCGTAACCTCGGGACTAACTACGAGCAGTACTTC. This sequence encodes CASSRNLGTNYEQYF. The chain uses TRBV3-1 (or the pseudogene TRBV3-2) and TRBJ2-7; 7 bases align to TRBD2. The V gene end was trimmed by 4 bases and the J gene end by 3 bases; junction bases not matched to a gene: 9. The CDR3 sequence is 15 residues long. Germline values: CDR1 LGHDT, CDR2 YNNKEL (reference sequence).

The rearrangement links TRBV6-6 to TRBJ2-7; D unclear. The length of the CDR3 is 15 residues. CDR1 and CDR2 from the germline V gene are MNHNY and SVGAGI (reference sequence). Trimming removed 5 bases at V and 5 bases at J, with 19 bases between. This CDR3 reads CASSTSSLRRDEQYF. CDR3 nucleotides: TGTGCCAGCAGTACCTCCTCCCTTAGGAGAGACGAGCAGTACTTC.

The rearrangement links TRBV30 to TRBJ1-1; no clear D. This CDR3 has 16 residues. V dropped 4 bases and J dropped 0 bases, with 18 bases sitting between them. The V gene's germline CDR1 is GTSNPN and CDR2 SVGIG (reference sequence). The CDR3 nucleotides read TGTGCCTGGACTACACCAAGAGAGATTATGAACACTGAAGCTTTCTTT. It specifies CAWTTPREIMNTEAFF.

The V call is TRBV16, the J call TRBJ1-4; 9 bases align to TRBD1. Germline V gives CDR1 KGHSY, CDR2 FQNENV. The CDR3 length is 14 residues. V trimming: 4 bases; J trimming: 6 bases; junction bases outside the gene matches: 3. The DNA for the CDR3 is TGTGCCAGCAGCCCCCGGGACAGGGATGAAAAACTGTTTTTT. As protein: CASSPRDRDEKLFF.

The rearrangement joins TRBV4-1 to TRBJ2-1; 8 bases line up with TRBD2. The junction had 3 bases not matched to a gene; V was cut back by 1 base and J by 4 bases. Germline CDR1 and CDR2: MGHRA and YSYEKL. CDR3 length equals 15 residues. The CDR3 coding sequence is TGCGCCAGCAGCCAAGCAACGGGAGGGTACAATGAGCAGTTCTTC. This translates into CASSQATGGYNEQFF.

This chain joins TRBV6-5 and TRBJ1-2; D is possibly TRBD1 (5 bases). This CDR3 has 12 residues. The germline V gene has CDR1 MNHEY and CDR2 SVGAGI. Trimming took 3 bases from V and 13 from J, leaving 15 bases between them. The CDR3 spells CASSYWGEERTF. CDR3 nucleotide sequence: TGTGCCAGCAGTTATTGGGGGGAGGAACGCACCTTC.

The chain is built from TRBV19 and TRBJ1-1; D ambiguous. Germline-derived CDR1 and CDR2 are LNHDA and SQIVND (reference sequence). The ends were cut back, 3 bases at V and 6 bases at J, with 20 bases in the middle. The CDR3 spans 16 residues. The CDR3 region is CASSIRAKTQQPEAFF. DNA of the CDR3: TGTGCCAGTAGTATCCGGGCCAAAACCCAACAACCTGAAGCTTTCTTT. The full variable domain, rest sourced from reference TRBV19 and TRBJ1-1, is DGGITQSPKYLFRKEGQNVTLSCEQNLNHDAMYWYRQDPGQGLRLIYYSQIVNDFQKGDIAEGYSVSREKKESFPLTVTSAQKNPTAFYLCASSIRAKTQQPEAFFGQGTRLTVV.

The V gene is TRBV3-1 (or the pseudogene TRBV3-2), the J gene TRBJ1-3; tentative D call: TRBD1 (6 bases). This CDR3 contains 16 residues. Germline CDR1 is LGHDT and CDR2 is YNNKEL (reference sequence). Between the trimmed V and J ends, which lost 3 bases and 4 bases, there was a span of 16 bases. This CDR3 is CASSHSSRGAGNTIYF. The CDR3 DNA reads as TGTGCCAGCAGCCACTCCTCACGGGGGGCAGGAAACACCATATATTTT.

This chain uses TRBV3-1 (or the pseudogene TRBV3-2) with TRBJ2-5; TRBD2 might be the D (6 bases). The length of the CDR3 is 15 residues. V was shortened by 4 bases and J by 3 bases, with 15 bases between the two germline ends. Germline V gives CDR1 LGHDT, CDR2 YNNKEL (reference sequence). CDR3 DNA: TGTGCCAGCAGCCCGGTGGAGGGGCGCGAAGAGACCCAGTACTTC. Translating it yields CASSPVEGREETQYF.

The CDR3 DNA follows: TGCGCCAGCAGCCAATATGTGGGAGGGCCGGGGATCGTCATTCAGTACTTC. Translation gives CASSQYVGGPGIVIQYF. The rearrangement uses TRBV4-1 and TRBJ2-4, with TRBD2 matching 7 bases. Germline V gene sequence: CDR1 MGHRA, CDR2 YSYEKL. V shed 2 bases, J shed 9 bases, and the junction held 16 bases outside the gene matches. The CDR3 is 17 residues long.

This chain links TRBV27 with TRBJ1-2; 7 bases are a match to TRBD1. CDR3 length: 16 residues. Losses at the gene ends were 0 bases for V and 3 bases for J; bases not matched to a gene: 7. Germline V CDR1 and CDR2: MNHEY, SMNVEV (reference sequence). CDR3 bases: TGTGCCAGCAGTTTATCTGGACAGGCTGCTGACTATGGCTACACCTTC. This translates into CASSLSGQAADYGYTF.

This clone has only one observation. The chain couples TRBV27 to TRBJ2-7; 11 bases are shared with TRBD1. Germline V gene data show CDR1 as MNHEY and CDR2 as SMNVEV (reference sequence). Trimming cost V 2 bases and J 3 bases; bases outside gene matches: 12. This CDR3 region has 18 residues. CDR3 protein: CASSLRSTRTGGVYEQYF. The CDR3, as DNA: TGTGCCAGCAGTTTACGGTCGACCAGGACAGGGGGCGTCTACGAGCAGTACTTC.

This clone was observed a few times. The chain links TRBV27 to TRBJ1-1; D unresolved. Deletions cut 7 bases from V and 6 bases from J, with 9 bases between. CDR1 is MNHEY, CDR2 SMNVEV, per germline (reference sequence). The CDR3 is made up of 11 amino acids. The CDR3 protein is CASTHGPEAFF. CDR3 in DNA: TGTGCCAGCACCCACGGGCCTGAAGCTTTCTTT.

The chain joins TRBV12-3 or TRBV12-4 to TRBJ2-5, with TRBD2 identical over 7 bases. V shed 8 bases, J shed 2 bases, and the junction held 5 bases outside the gene matches. CDR3 size: 13 residues. The CDR3 DNA is TGTGCCAGCGGGGGGGTAGAGCAAGAGACCCAGTACTTC. Translating gives CASGGVEQETQYF.

The chain combines TRBV10-3 with TRBJ2-7, with TRBD1 as a possible D gene (6 bases). CDR3 length: 16 amino acids. Germline values: CDR1 ENHRY, CDR2 SYGVKD. Deletions cut 10 bases from V and 4 bases from J, with 26 bases between. This chain's CDR3 is CASVQGGTAMGYEQYF. CDR3 in DNA: TGTGCCAGCGTACAGGGTGGTACAGCGATGGGGTACGAGCAGTACTTC.

This clone showed up just once. The rearrangement uses TRBV2 and TRBJ1-4, with D unclear. The germline gives CDR1 SNHLY, CDR2 FYNNEI. The CDR3 is 15 amino acids. Trimming pared 6 bases from V and 0 bases from J, leaving 11 bases between. DNA for the CDR3: TGTGCCAGCAGCCTCATAACCGCAACTAATGAAAAACTGTTTTTT. Encoded protein: CASSLITATNEKLFF.

The chain combines TRBV30 with TRBJ1-2; D unresolved. V was cut by 0 bases and J by 3 bases, with 8 bases left in between. The CDR3 has 13 amino acids. Germline assignment: CDR1 GTSNPN and CDR2 SVGIG (reference sequence). CDR3 coding DNA: TGTGCCTGGAGTGTACGAGAAGACTATGGCTACACCTTC. The encoded protein is CAWSVREDYGYTF. The full variable domain, with the rest looked up from reference TRBV30 and TRBJ1-2, is SQTIHQWPATLVQPVGSPLSLECTVEGTSNPNLYWYRQAAGRGLQLLFYSVGIGQISSEVPQNLSASRPQDRQFILSSKKLLLSDSGFYLCAWSVREDYGYTFGSGTRLTVV.

This chain joins TRBV6-5 and TRBJ1-1; D might be TRBD1 (5 bases). In germline, CDR1 is MNHEY, CDR2 SVGAGI. Trimming removed 11 bases at V and 7 bases at J, with 11 bases between. The CDR3 length is 10 residues. Here the CDR3 DNA reads TGTGCCTCGGGGACGTTTGAAGCTTTCTTT. Protein product: CASGTFEAFF.

This clone has a handful of counts. The chain couples TRBV18 to TRBJ2-4, with a possible D match to TRBD1 (6 bases). The V and J ends lost 6 bases and 1 base respectively, with 7 bases between them. Germline CDR1 KGHSH, CDR2 LQKENI. The CDR3 contains 13 residues. CDR3 nucleotide sequence: TGTGCCAGCTCTCAGGGGGCCAAAAACATTCAGTACTTC. Its translation: CASSQGAKNIQYF.

The chain employs TRBV5-1 and TRBJ2-1; 7 nucleotides align to TRBD1. Germline V gives CDR1 SGHRS, CDR2 YFSETQ. V lost 3 bases and J lost 3; bases outside the gene matches: 6. The CDR3 has 15 amino acids. The chain's CDR3 is CASSSRWDSYNEQFF. The CDR3 DNA is TGCGCCAGCAGCTCCCGGTGGGACAGCTACAATGAGCAGTTCTTC. The whole variable domain, filled in from reference TRBV5-1 and TRBJ2-1, reads KAGVTQTPRYLIKTRGQQVTLSCSPISGHRSVSWYQQTPGQGLQFLFEYFSETQRNKGNFPGRFSGRQFSNSRSEMNVSTLELGDSALYLCASSSRWDSYNEQFFGPGTRLTVL.

The J gene is TRBJ2-7, the V gene TRBV6-4; 9 bases align to TRBD1. CDR3 length: 14 residues. J lost 2 bases, V lost 6 bases, and 5 bases had no gene match. Germline assignment: CDR1 MRHNA and CDR2 SNTAGT. CDR3 in amino acids: CASRPDRGTYEQYF. The CDR3 nucleotides read TGTGCCAGCAGACCCGACAGGGGGACCTACGAGCAGTACTTC.